These 25 T cell receptor beta chains came from one sample sequenced in a study of cytomegalovirus exposure and HLA in healthy donors. Researchers ran the PCR with 60 Vbeta and 13 Jbeta primers. The data were produced by immunoSEQ multiplex PCR, yet TCRdb's version contains in-frame clones alone and is incomplete. The sample has 100,000 to 150,000 clones; 66% are singletons. Sequenced: PBMCs. The receptors originated from a man younger than 35 in good health and CMV-seronegative.

The chain joins TRBV7-9 to TRBJ1-3; no clear D gene. The CDR3 sequence is 16 residues long. In germline, CDR1 is SEHNR, CDR2 FQNEAQ (reference sequence). V was trimmed by 3 bases and J by 2 bases, leaving 14 bases between them. CDR3 nucleotides: TGTGCCAGCAGCTTTTTTACCCCCGGGGCTGGAAACACCATATATTTT. The encoded protein is CASSFFTPGAGNTIYF.

This chain links TRBV5-6 with TRBJ2-3; 12 bases are shared with TRBD2. Per germline, CDR1 SGHDT and CDR2 YYEEEE. Unmatched junction bases numbered 17, after V lost 4 bases and J lost 8 bases. The CDR3 covers 18 residues. The CDR3 protein is CASSGPVLAGGPGGTQYF. The CDR3 coding sequence is TGTGCCAGCAGCGGACCGGTACTAGCGGGAGGCCCAGGGGGTACGCAGTATTTT.

The V gene is TRBV28, the J gene TRBJ2-5; D unresolved. CDR3 size: 13 residues. V was clipped by 3 bases and J by 4 bases, with 9 bases between them. Germline CDR1 and CDR2: MDHEN and SYDVKM. The CDR3 sequence: CASSLGSPETQYF. The CDR3 DNA reads TGTGCCAGCAGTTTGGGCAGCCCAGAGACCCAGTACTTC.

The chain carries TRBV14 and TRBJ2-5, with a tentative D call TRBD2 (6 bases). V was shortened by 4 bases and J by 2 bases, with 14 bases between the two germline ends. The CDR3 totals 15 residues. Germline assignment: CDR1 SGHDN and CDR2 FVKESK. The CDR3 DNA reads TGTGCCAGCAGCCCCCTGGCGGGGCGGCAAGAGACCCAGTACTTC. This encodes CASSPLAGRQETQYF.

This clone has just a few counts. This chain links TRBV25-1 with TRBJ1-1; D uncertain. V lost 6 bases and J lost 0, with 5 bases in between. This CDR3 comprises 12 residues. Germline CDR1 and CDR2: MGHDK and SYGVNS. Here the CDR3 DNA reads TGTGCCAGCAGACTCATGAACACTGAAGCTTTCTTT. Translating gives CASRLMNTEAFF.

The CDR3 protein is CASSASSSSGGQEQYF. The CDR3 nucleotides read TGTGCCAGCAGCGCCTCCTCTTCTAGCGGGGGGCAGGAGCAGTACTTC. This sequence joins TRBV9 and TRBJ2-7, with 11 bases matching TRBD2. With V trimmed by 3 bases and J by 7 bases, 12 bases remained unmatched. The V gene's germline CDR1 is SGDLS and CDR2 YYNGEE. The length of the CDR3 is 16 residues.

This sequence joins TRBV14 and TRBJ2-1, with a tentative D call TRBD1 (5 bases). The CDR3 has 15 amino acids. CDR1 SGHDN and CDR2 FVKESK come from the germline V gene. V lost 2 bases to trimming and J lost 3 bases, with 11 bases between them. Here the CDR3 DNA reads TGTGCCAGCAGCCAATACCGTGACAGCTACAATGAGCAGTTCTTC. Its protein is CASSQYRDSYNEQFF.

This clone was found once. The chain has TRBV19 and TRBJ1-1; no firm D call. This CDR3 contains 11 residues. Trimming took 6 bases from V and 6 from J, leaving 8 bases between them. Germline CDR1 is LNHDA and CDR2 is SQIVND (reference sequence). The CDR3 nucleotides are TGTGCCAGTAGGAGGGTCCCTGAAGCTTTCTTT. This codes for CASRRVPEAFF.

This clone was seen only a few times. The chain couples TRBV6-1 to TRBJ2-1, with D maybe TRBD1 (6 bases). This CDR3 spans 13 amino acids. With 5 bases removed from V and 6 bases from J, the gap between germline ends came to 11 bases. Germline V lookup: CDR1 MNHNS, CDR2 SASEGT. The chain's CDR3 is CASSPTGTNEQFF. As DNA, the CDR3 is TGTGCCAGCAGTCCGACAGGAACCAATGAGCAGTTCTTC.

This clone was detected only a few times. The V call is TRBV28, the J call TRBJ1-5; a possible D gene is TRBD1 (6 bases). Per the germline V gene, CDR1 is MDHEN and CDR2 is SYDVKM. The CDR3 is made up of 13 amino acids. Deletions cut 11 bases from V and 7 bases from J, with 18 bases between. The CDR3 sequence is CALQGGRGQPQHF. The CDR3 coding sequence is TGTGCCCTCCAAGGGGGTAGAGGGCAGCCCCAGCATTTT.

This clone was seen a handful of times. The chain is built from TRBV30 and TRBJ2-7, with D possibly being TRBD2 (5 bases). Between the trimmed V and J ends, which lost 0 bases and 7 bases, there was a span of 13 bases. The CDR3 totals 13 residues. Germline V gives CDR1 GTSNPN, CDR2 SVGIG (reference sequence). CDR3 sequence (DNA): TGTGCCTGGAGTGTACACGGTACGGGGGAGCAGTACTTC. It encodes CAWSVHGTGEQYF.

The rearrangement joins TRBV6-6 to TRBJ1-4; TRBD1 agrees at 9 bases. V was pared by 2 bases and J by 17 bases, with 6 bases of the junction left unmatched. The CDR3 consists of 12 residues. The germline CDR1 and CDR2 sequences are MNHNY and SVGAGI (reference sequence). The CDR3 nucleotides are TGTGCCAGCAGTTACACGGACAGGGGTGGTTTTTTT. Translation: CASSYTDRGGFF.

This chain links TRBV27 with TRBJ1-5; unclear D gene. Trimming stripped 2 bases from V and 7 bases from J, with 12 bases between. CDR1 and CDR2 (germline): MNHEY, SMNVEV (reference sequence). The CDR3 spans 14 residues. The CDR3 spells CASSLRGERQPQHF. DNA of the CDR3: TGTGCCAGCAGTTTAAGAGGAGAACGGCAGCCCCAGCATTTT.

The chain recombines TRBV5-1 with TRBJ2-5; TRBD2 matches 7 bases. Germline V gene data show CDR1 as SGHRS and CDR2 as YFSETQ. The V segment lost 0 bases and the J segment 3 bases; nucleotides outside the gene matches: 5. This CDR3 comprises 15 residues. CDR3: CASSLGAGREETQYF. CDR3 in DNA: TGCGCCAGCAGCTTGGGAGCGGGGAGGGAAGAGACCCAGTACTTC.

This clone was counted a few times. The chain recombines TRBV29-1 with TRBJ2-7; a possible D gene is TRBD1 (6 bases). Trimming took 7 bases from V and 7 from J, leaving 23 bases between them. CDR3 length equals 14 residues. Germline V CDR1 and CDR2: SQVTM, ANQGSEA. The CDR3 sequence: CSAGVGQGLLEQYF. CDR3 nucleotides: TGCAGCGCCGGGGTGGGACAAGGCCTTTTGGAGCAGTACTTC.

The rearrangement uses TRBV5-1 and TRBJ1-2; D perhaps matches TRBD1 (6 bases). The CDR3 loop spans 15 amino acids. Germline V CDR1 and CDR2: SGHRS, YFSETQ. Trimming left V 1 base short and J 0 bases short, with 10 bases between. CDR3 protein: CASSLRDTANYGYTF. The CDR3 DNA sequence: TGCGCCAGCAGCTTGCGGGACACAGCTAACTATGGCTACACCTTC.

The chain links TRBV5-6 to TRBJ2-1, with 9 bases that match TRBD1. Germline V gene sequence: CDR1 SGHDT, CDR2 YYEEEE. After removal of 4 bases from V and 3 bases from J, the junction contained 5 bases not matched to a gene. The CDR3 consists of 15 residues. This CDR3 is CASSPDRGGYNEQFF. The DNA of the CDR3 is TGTGCCAGCAGCCCCGACAGGGGGGGCTACAATGAGCAGTTCTTC.

The chain uses TRBV4-2 and TRBJ2-2; the match to TRBD2 covers 7 bases. Per germline, CDR1 LGHNA and CDR2 YNFKEQ. CDR3 length: 17 amino acids. With 4 bases clipped from V and 3 bases from J, the junction kept 11 bases outside the gene matches. The CDR3 bases are TGTGCCAGCAGCCTCAAGACAGCGGGGAGACACACCGGGGAGCTGTTTTTT. This translates into CASSLKTAGRHTGELFF.

This sequence joins TRBV5-1 and TRBJ1-2; D is unresolved. CDR3 length equals 15 residues. The V and J ends lost 0 bases and 4 bases respectively, with 13 bases between them. Germline CDR1 and CDR2: SGHRS and YFSETQ. CDR3 DNA sequence: TGCGCCAGCAGCTTGGCCTCTATGCGGGGCTATGGCTACACCTTC. Protein sequence: CASSLASMRGYGYTF.

Worth noting for this clone: This CDR3 is also generated by other DNA sequences in the sample. The V gene is TRBV2, the J gene TRBJ1-2; a weak D match, TRBD1 (6 bases). This CDR3 has 12 amino acids. Looked up from germline, CDR1 is SNHLY and CDR2 is FYNNEI. V lost 5 bases to trimming and J lost 4 bases, with 8 bases between them. This CDR3 is CASSNRVYGYTF. The CDR3 DNA reads as TGTGCCAGCAGTAACAGGGTCTATGGCTACACCTTC.

The chain couples TRBV6-1 to TRBJ1-6; 9 bases fit TRBD1. The V gene end was trimmed by 3 bases and the J gene end by 8 bases; junction bases not matched to a gene: 8. The length of the CDR3 is 16 residues. Germline CDR1 and CDR2: MNHNS and SASEGT. The CDR3 DNA sequence: TGTGCCAGCAGTGACGCACAGGGGGCTCGGGATTCACCCCTCCACTTT. Translated, it gives CASSDAQGARDSPLHF.

This chain connects TRBV5-6 to TRBJ2-1; 10 bases fit TRBD2. The CDR3 has 17 amino acids. Germline V gene sequence: CDR1 SGHDT, CDR2 YYEEEE. Unmatched junction bases numbered 5, after V lost 0 bases and J lost 2 bases. The CDR3 sequence: CASSLGGAGGPYNEQFF. The CDR3, as DNA: TGTGCCAGCAGCTTGGGGGGAGCGGGAGGGCCCTACAATGAGCAGTTCTTC.

The rearrangement links TRBV5-1 to TRBJ2-5; 10 bases align to TRBD1. Germline CDR1 reads SGHRS; CDR2 reads YFSETQ. The CDR3 contains 15 residues. V shed 4 bases and J 3 bases; nucleotides not matched to a gene: 6. The CDR3 region has the DNA TGCGCCAGCAGCGCCGGGACAGGGGCAAAAGAGACCCAGTACTTC. Amino acid sequence: CASSAGTGAKETQYF. The full variable domain, completed using reference TRBV5-1 and TRBJ2-5, is KAGVTQTPRYLIKTRGQQVTLSCSPISGHRSVSWYQQTPGQGLQFLFEYFSETQRNKGNFPGRFSGRQFSNSRSEMNVSTLELGDSALYLCASSAGTGAKETQYFGPGTRLLVL.

This clone was seen a single time. This rearrangement joins TRBV28 to TRBJ2-4, with D possibly TRBD2 on 5 matching bases. Germline V lookup: CDR1 MDHEN, CDR2 SYDVKM. The CDR3 length is 14 residues. Trimming left V 5 bases short and J 6 bases short, with 14 bases between. CDR3 bases: TGTGCCAGCAGTCTGTTAGGGAGCCGAAACATTCAGTACTTC. As protein: CASSLLGSRNIQYF. The full variable domain, in which reference TRBV28 and TRBJ2-4 provide the parts outside the CDR3, is DVKVTQSSRYLVKRTGEKVFLECVQDMDHENMFWYRQDPGLGLRLIYFSYDVKMKEKGDIPEGYSVSREKKERFSLILESASTNQTSMYLCASSLLGSRNIQYFGAGTRLSVL.

This clone appeared a few times. CDR3 amino acids: CASSESAGGGEQFF. The CDR3 DNA sequence: TGCGCCAGCAGTGAGTCGGCAGGGGGAGGTGAGCAGTTCTTC. The genes are TRBV10-2 and TRBJ2-1; TRBD1 is a possible D gene (7 bases). V lost 0 bases to trimming and J lost 9 bases, with 12 bases between them. CDR3 length equals 14 residues. Germline CDR1 WSHSY, CDR2 SAAADI.